A single TCR beta chain is shown here with its context. Its binding antigen is unknown. Per-nucleotide qualities are absent, and no much larger clonotype sits a single base away. Data came from an Illumina HiSeq 2000. TCR beta chain libraries were generated through multiplex PCR amplification. The amplified TCR beta chain products were analyzed by high-throughput sequencing. TCRdb itself trimmed the public reads at Q25 with fastp, ran MiXCR and retained productive beta chains. CDR3 protein duplicates are merged, each entry listing the most common genes and DNA. This sample is represented by approximately 210,000 distinct CDR3 sequences; around 34% of them were singletons. The top ten hold under 4.5% of the sample. The sample is drawn from a study of breast tumors, draining lymph nodes, adjacent tissues (dated by TCRdb to 2016 to 2018). About the full investigation: The study compared TCR beta repertoires across tumor, adjacent nontumor tissue and axillary lymph nodes from breast cancer patients. The study was designed to assess the relationships and possible T-cell exchange between tumor, surrounding tissue and draining lymph node repertoires in human breast cancer. What the research found in general, with its limitations: T-cell repertoire diversity in tumors was found to be lower than in lymph nodes but higher than in nontumor tissue, and preferential V and J gene usage was observed. A scenario in which most tumor T cells derive from the lymph node and then expand within tumor tissue was judged to be consistent with the data. Rather than being directly demonstrated, the conclusion that tumor T cells originate in lymph nodes was presented as consistent with a hypothesis. Tumor and nontumor tissue repertoires were significantly more similar in luminal-like than in basal-like breast cancer.

Lymph node samples were obtained from the axillary draining lymph nodes of breast cancer patients. Measured from the cysteine to the phenylalanine, the CDR3 is 14 residues long. CDR3 DNA is the only sequence kept; it has 42 bases, read in frame from the first base. The germline V gene sets CDR1 to SGHTA and CDR2 to FQGTGA. V trim: 5 bases; J trim: 10 bases; unmatched bases: 7. This receptor chain uses TRBV7-3 and TRBJ2-1; 11 of the junction bases match TRBD2. The sample taken for sequencing was axillary lymph node tissue. The TCR comes from a female donor with breast cancer. Some clones in this sample may be carry-over from other donors' samples. Here is the DNA: TGTGCCAGCAGCCCGGGACTAGCGGCCGGGGAGCAGTTCTTC. Its protein product is CASSPGLAAGEQFF. Beyond the CDR3, the reference TRBV7-3 and TRBJ2-1 genes provide the residues; the full variable domain reads: GAGVSQTPSNKVTEKGKYVELRCDPISGHTALYWYRQSLGQGPEFLIYFQGTGAADDSGLPNDRFFAVRPEGSVSTLKIQRTERGDSAVYLCASSPGLAAGEQFFGPGTRLTVL.